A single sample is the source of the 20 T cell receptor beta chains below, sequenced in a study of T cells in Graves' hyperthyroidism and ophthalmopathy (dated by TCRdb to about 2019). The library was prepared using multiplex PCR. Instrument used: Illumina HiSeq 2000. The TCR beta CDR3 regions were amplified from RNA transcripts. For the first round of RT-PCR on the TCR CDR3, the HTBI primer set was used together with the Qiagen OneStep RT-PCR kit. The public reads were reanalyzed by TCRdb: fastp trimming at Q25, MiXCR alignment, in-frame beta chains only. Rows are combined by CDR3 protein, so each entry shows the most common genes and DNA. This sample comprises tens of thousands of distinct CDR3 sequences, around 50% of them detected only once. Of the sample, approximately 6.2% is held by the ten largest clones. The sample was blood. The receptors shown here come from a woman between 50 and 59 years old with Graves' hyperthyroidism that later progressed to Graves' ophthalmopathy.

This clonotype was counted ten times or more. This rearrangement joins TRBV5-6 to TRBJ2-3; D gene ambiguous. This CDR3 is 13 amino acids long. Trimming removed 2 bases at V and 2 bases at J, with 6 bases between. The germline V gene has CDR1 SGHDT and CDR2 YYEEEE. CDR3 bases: TGTGCCAGCAGCTTTTTAAACACAGATACGCAGTATTTT. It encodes CASSFLNTDTQYF.

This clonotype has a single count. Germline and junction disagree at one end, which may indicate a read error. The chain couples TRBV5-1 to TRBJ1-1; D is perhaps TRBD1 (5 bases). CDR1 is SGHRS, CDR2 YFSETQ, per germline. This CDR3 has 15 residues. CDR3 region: CASSSDPTTGTEASF. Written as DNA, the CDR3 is TGCGCCAGCAGCTCCGACCCTACGACGGGGACTGAAGCTTCCTTT.

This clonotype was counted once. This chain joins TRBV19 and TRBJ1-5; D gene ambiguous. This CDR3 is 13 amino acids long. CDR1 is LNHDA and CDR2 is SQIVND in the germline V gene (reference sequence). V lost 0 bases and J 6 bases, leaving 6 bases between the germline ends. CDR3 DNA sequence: TGTGCCAGTAGTATAGATGGAGGTCAGCCCCAGCATTTT. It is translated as CASSIDGGQPQHF.

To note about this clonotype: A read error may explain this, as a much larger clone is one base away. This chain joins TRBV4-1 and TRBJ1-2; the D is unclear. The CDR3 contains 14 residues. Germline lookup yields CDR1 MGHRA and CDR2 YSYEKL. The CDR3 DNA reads TGCGCCAGCAGCCAAGATCGGGGAAACTATGGCTGCACCTTC. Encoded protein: CASSQDRGNYGCTF.

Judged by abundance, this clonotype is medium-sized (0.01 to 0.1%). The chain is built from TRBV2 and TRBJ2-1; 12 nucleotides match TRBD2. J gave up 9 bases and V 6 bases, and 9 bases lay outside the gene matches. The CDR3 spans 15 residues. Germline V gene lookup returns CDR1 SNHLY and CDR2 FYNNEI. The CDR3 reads CASRGTSGSPSEQFF. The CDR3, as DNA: TGTGCCAGCAGAGGGACTAGCGGGTCTCCTAGTGAGCAGTTCTTC.

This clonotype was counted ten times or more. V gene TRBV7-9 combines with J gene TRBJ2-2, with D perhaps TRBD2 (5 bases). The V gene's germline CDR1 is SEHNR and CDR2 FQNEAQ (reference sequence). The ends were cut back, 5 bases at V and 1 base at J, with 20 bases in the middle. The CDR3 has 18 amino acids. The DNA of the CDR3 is TGTGCCAGCAGCGGTCGGGGTCTAAGGACTGGGAACACCGGGGAGCTGTTTTTT. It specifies CASSGRGLRTGNTGELFF.

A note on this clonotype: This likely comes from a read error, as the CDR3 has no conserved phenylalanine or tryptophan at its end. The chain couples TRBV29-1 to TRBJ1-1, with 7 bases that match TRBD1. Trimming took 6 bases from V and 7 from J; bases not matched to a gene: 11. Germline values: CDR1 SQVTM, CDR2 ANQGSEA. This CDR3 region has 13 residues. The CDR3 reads CSVDSPGGSEAFS. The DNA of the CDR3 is TGCAGCGTCGACTCGCCAGGGGGAAGTGAAGCTTTCTCT.

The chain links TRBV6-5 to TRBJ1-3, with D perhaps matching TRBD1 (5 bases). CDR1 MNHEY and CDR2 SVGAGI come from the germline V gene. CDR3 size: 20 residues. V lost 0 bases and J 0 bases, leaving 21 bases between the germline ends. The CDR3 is CASSYSIGFGGESSGNTIYF. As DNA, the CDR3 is TGTGCCAGCAGTTACTCTATTGGTTTCGGAGGGGAGAGCTCTGGAAACACCATATATTTT.

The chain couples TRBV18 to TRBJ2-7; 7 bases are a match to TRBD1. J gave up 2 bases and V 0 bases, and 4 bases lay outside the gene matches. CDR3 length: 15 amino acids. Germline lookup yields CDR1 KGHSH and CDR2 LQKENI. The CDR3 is CASSPPWQGAYEQYF. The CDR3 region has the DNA TGTGCCAGCTCACCACCTTGGCAGGGGGCCTACGAGCAGTACTTC. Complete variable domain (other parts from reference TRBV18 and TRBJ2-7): NAGVMQNPRHLVRRRGQEARLRCSPMKGHSHVYWYRQLPEEGLKFMVYLQKENIIDESGMPKERFSAEFPKEGPSILRIQQVVRGDSAAYFCASSPPWQGAYEQYFGPGTRLTVT.

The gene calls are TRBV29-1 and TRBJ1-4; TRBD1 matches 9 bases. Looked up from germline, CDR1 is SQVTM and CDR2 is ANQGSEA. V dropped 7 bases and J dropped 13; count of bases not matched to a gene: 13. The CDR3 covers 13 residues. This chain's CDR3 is CSARTGEGERLFF. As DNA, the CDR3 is TGCAGCGCCCGGACAGGGGAGGGGGAGAGACTGTTTTTT.

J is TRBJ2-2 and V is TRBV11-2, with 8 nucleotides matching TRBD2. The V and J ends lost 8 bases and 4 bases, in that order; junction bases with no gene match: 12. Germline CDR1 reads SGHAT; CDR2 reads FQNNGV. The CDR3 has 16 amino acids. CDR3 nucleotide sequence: TGTGCCAGCTCCTCCGGGAGGGGCCTTAGCACCGGGGAGCTGTTTTTT. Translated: CASSSGRGLSTGELFF. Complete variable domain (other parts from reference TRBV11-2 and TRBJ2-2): EAGVAQSPRYKIIEKRQSVAFWCNPISGHATLYWYQQILGQGPKLLIQFQNNGVVDDSQLPKDRFSAERLKGVDSTLKIQPAKLEDSAVYLCASSSGRGLSTGELFFGEGSRLTVL.

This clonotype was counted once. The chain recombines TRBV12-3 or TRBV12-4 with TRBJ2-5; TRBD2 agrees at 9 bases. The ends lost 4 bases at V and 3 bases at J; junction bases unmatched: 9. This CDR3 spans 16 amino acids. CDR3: CASSSRWTSVKETQYF. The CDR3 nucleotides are TGTGCCAGCAGTTCCCGATGGACTAGCGTTAAAGAGACCCAGTACTTC.

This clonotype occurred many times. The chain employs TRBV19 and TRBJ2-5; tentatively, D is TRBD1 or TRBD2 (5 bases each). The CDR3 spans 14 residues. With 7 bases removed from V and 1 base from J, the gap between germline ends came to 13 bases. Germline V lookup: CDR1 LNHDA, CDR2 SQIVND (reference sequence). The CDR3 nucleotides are TGTGCCAGTACCCCGGGACGGATCCAAGAGACCCAGTACTTC. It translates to CASTPGRIQETQYF. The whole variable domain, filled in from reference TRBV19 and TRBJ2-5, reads DGGITQSPKYLFRKEGQNVTLSCEQNLNHDAMYWYRQDPGQGLRLIYYSQIVNDFQKGDIAEGYSVSREKKESFPLTVTSAQKNPTAFYLCASTPGRIQETQYFGPGTRLLVL.

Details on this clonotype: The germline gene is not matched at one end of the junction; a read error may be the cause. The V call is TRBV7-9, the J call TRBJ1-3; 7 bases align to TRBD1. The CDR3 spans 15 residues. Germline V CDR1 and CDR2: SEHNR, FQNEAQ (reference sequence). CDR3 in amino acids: CASSVAQGAGNTIYF. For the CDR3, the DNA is TGTGCCAGCAGCGTAGCTCAGGGGGCTGGAAACACCATATATTTT.

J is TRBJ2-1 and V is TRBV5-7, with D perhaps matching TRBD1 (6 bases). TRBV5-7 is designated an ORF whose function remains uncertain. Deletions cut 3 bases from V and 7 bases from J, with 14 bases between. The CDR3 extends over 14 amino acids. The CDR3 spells CASSSTYRANEQFF. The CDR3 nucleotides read TGTGCCAGCAGCTCGACCTACAGGGCAAATGAGCAGTTCTTC.

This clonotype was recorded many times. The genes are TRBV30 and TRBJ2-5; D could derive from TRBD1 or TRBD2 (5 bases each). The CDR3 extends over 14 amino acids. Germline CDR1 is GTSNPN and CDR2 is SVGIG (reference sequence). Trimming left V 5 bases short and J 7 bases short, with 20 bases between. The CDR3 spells CAWETGTGEGTQYF. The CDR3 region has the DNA TGTGCCTGGGAAACCGGGACCGGGGAAGGGACCCAGTACTTC.

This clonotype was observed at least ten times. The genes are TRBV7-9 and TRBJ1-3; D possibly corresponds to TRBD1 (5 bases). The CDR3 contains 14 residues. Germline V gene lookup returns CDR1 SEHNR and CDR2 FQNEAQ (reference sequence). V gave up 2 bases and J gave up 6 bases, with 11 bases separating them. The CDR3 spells CASSLLGVENTIYF. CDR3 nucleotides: TGTGCCAGCAGCTTATTGGGGGTGGAAAACACCATATATTTT.

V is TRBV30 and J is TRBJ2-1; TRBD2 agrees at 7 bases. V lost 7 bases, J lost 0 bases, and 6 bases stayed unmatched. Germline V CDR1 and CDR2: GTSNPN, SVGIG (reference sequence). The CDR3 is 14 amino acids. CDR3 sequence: CASGSGTSYNEQFF. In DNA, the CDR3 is TGTGCCTCGGGGAGCGGGACCTCCTACAATGAGCAGTTCTTC.

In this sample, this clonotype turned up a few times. CDR3 sequence: CASSAHNRANTEAFF. CDR3 DNA sequence: TGTGCCAGCTCAGCACACAACAGGGCGAACACTGAAGCTTTCTTT. The J gene is TRBJ1-1, the V gene TRBV18; D is possibly TRBD1 (6 bases). Trimming stripped 5 bases from V and 1 base from J, with 14 bases between. Germline V lookup: CDR1 KGHSH, CDR2 LQKENI. The CDR3 spans 15 residues.

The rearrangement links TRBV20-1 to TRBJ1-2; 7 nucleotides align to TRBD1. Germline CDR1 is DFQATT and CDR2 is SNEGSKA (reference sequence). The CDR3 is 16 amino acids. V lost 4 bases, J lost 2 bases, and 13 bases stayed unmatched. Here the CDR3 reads CSAISSTGLVNYGYTF. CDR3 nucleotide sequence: TGCAGTGCTATCTCCTCGACAGGGCTCGTCAACTATGGCTACACCTTC.